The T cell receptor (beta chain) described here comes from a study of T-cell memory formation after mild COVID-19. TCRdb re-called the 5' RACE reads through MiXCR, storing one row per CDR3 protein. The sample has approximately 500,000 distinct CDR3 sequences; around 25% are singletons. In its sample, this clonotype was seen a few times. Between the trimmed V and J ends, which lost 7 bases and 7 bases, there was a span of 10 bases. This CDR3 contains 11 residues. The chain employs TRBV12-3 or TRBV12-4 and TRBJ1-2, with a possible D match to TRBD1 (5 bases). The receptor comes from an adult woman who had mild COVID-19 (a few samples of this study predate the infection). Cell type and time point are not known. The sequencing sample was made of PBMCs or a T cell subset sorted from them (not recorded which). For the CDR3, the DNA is TGTGCCAGCACCACCACAGGTGGCTACACCTTC. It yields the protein CASTTTGGYTF.